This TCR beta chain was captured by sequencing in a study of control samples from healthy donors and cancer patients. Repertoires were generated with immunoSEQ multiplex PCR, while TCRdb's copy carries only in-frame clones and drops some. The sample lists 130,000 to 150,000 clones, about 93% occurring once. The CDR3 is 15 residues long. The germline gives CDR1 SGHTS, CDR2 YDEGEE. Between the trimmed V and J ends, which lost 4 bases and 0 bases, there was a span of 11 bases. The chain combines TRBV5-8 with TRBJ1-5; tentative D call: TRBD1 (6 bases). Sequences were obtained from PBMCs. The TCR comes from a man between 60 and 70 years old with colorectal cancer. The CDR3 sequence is CASSPTGLSNQPQHF. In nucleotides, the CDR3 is TGTGCCAGCAGCCCAACAGGGCTTAGCAATCAGCCCCAGCATTTT.